These 30 T cell receptor beta chains were all obtained from the same sample, sequenced in a study of shared clonotypes between healthy human individuals. This table comes from immunoSEQ multiplex PCR, and its TCRdb copy is limited to in-frame clones, with some not included. The table has about half a million clones, 79% seen once. Sequences were obtained from PBMCs. The receptors here all came from a woman aged 40 to 50 in good health. Some clones in this sample may be carry-over from other donors' samples.

The chain uses TRBV6-1 and TRBJ1-4; D may be TRBD1 (6 bases). The V end lost 5 bases, the J end lost 7 bases, and 14 bases lay between the germline ends. CDR1 is MNHNS, CDR2 SASEGT, per germline. The CDR3 is made up of 14 amino acids. CDR3 nucleotide sequence: TGTGCCAGCAGTTATCCAGGGGAGGGTGAAAAACTGTTTTTT. As protein: CASSYPGEGEKLFF.

This clone appeared a single time. V and J are TRBV7-2 and TRBJ2-1; D possibly corresponds to TRBD1 (5 bases). Germline CDR1 and CDR2: SGHTA and FQGNSA. The length of the CDR3 is 13 residues. With 4 bases removed from V and 9 bases from J, the gap between germline ends came to 13 bases. The CDR3 region is CASSSQGVAEQFF. The CDR3 nucleotides are TGTGCCAGCAGCTCACAAGGGGTGGCTGAGCAGTTCTTC.

This chain connects TRBV28 to TRBJ2-7, with 8 bases aligning to TRBD2. This CDR3 spans 15 amino acids. Germline-derived CDR1 and CDR2 are MDHEN and SYDVKM. V was clipped by 5 bases and J by 3 bases; unmatched bases: 9. CDR3: CASSVSGTTFYEQYF. The CDR3 region has the DNA TGTGCCAGCAGTGTTAGCGGGACGACGTTCTACGAGCAGTACTTC. Full variable domain (outside the CDR3, taken from reference TRBV28 and TRBJ2-7): DVKVTQSSRYLVKRTGEKVFLECVQDMDHENMFWYRQDPGLGLRLIYFSYDVKMKEKGDIPEGYSVSREKKERFSLILESASTNQTSMYLCASSVSGTTFYEQYFGPGTRLTVT.

V is TRBV19 and J is TRBJ1-4; 7 bases match TRBD1. CDR3 length equals 15 residues. V lost 6 bases and J lost 7; bases outside the gene matches: 11. CDR1 is LNHDA and CDR2 is SQIVND in the germline V gene (reference sequence). CDR3 coding DNA: TGTGCCAGTAGAGTAACAGGGGTCGGTATTGAAAAACTGTTTTTT. Encoded protein: CASRVTGVGIEKLFF. Together with reference TRBV19 and TRBJ1-4, the CDR3 gives the full variable domain: DGGITQSPKYLFRKEGQNVTLSCEQNLNHDAMYWYRQDPGQGLRLIYYSQIVNDFQKGDIAEGYSVSREKKESFPLTVTSAQKNPTAFYLCASRVTGVGIEKLFFGSGTQLSVL.

The chain uses TRBV6-6 and TRBJ2-2; no definite D call. V was shortened by 4 bases and J by 4 bases, with 13 bases between the two germline ends. Germline assignment: CDR1 MNHNY and CDR2 SVGAGI (reference sequence). CDR3 length equals 15 residues. The CDR3 sequence: CASSSRVALTGELFF. In DNA form, the CDR3 reads TGTGCCAGCAGTTCCCGGGTGGCCCTCACCGGGGAGCTGTTTTTT.

This clone showed up just a few times. An end of the junction does not agree with germline; a read error may underlie this. The V call is TRBV30, the J call TRBJ2-7; 7 bases line up with TRBD2. This CDR3 contains 12 residues. The V gene's germline CDR1 is GTSNPN and CDR2 SVGIG (reference sequence). CDR3 sequence: CAWRGEGPRRFF. Here the CDR3 DNA reads TGTGCCTGGAGAGGGGAGGGGCCCCGCCGATTCTTC. The full variable domain, in which reference TRBV30 and TRBJ2-7 provide the parts outside the CDR3, is SQTIHQWPATLVQPVGSPLSLECTVEGTSNPNLYWYRQAAGRGLQLLFYSVGIGQISSEVPQNLSASRPQDRQFILSSKKLLLSDSGFYLCAWRGEGPRRFFGPGTRLTVT.

The chain recombines TRBV6-5 with TRBJ2-7, with D perhaps TRBD2 (5 bases). The V end lost 2 bases, the J end lost 2 bases, and 10 bases lay between the germline ends. The CDR3 contains 14 residues. Germline V gene lookup returns CDR1 MNHEY and CDR2 SVGAGI. DNA of the CDR3: TGTGCCAGCAGTTACGGAGCGGAGACCTACGAGCAGTACTTC. Translated: CASSYGAETYEQYF.

About this clone: With a much larger clone just one base away, this may be a read error. The chain recombines TRBV7-2 with TRBJ2-2; D not certain. The CDR3 runs 15 residues. CDR1 is SGHTA and CDR2 is FQGNSA in the germline V gene. CDR3 in DNA: TGTGTCAGCAGCTTAGGCCTCGGGAACACCGGGGAGCTGTTTTTT. Its protein is CVSSLGLGNTGELFF. Based on the CDR3 plus reference TRBV7-2 and TRBJ2-2, the full variable domain is GAGVSQSPSNKVTEKGKDVELRCDPISGHTALYWYRQSLGQGLEFLIYFQGNSAPDKSGLPSDRFSAERTGGSVSTLTIQRTQQEDSAVYLCVSSLGLGNTGELFFGEGSRLTVL.

This chain joins TRBV5-6 and TRBJ2-7; 9 bases fit TRBD2. Germline trimming cut 0 bases from V and 4 bases from J; bases unmatched to any gene: 8. The germline gives CDR1 SGHDT, CDR2 YYEEEE. CDR3 length: 16 amino acids. The CDR3: CASSLVEASGTYEQYF. For the CDR3, the DNA is TGTGCCAGCAGCTTGGTTGAGGCTAGCGGGACGTACGAGCAGTACTTC.

The V and J genes are TRBV2 and TRBJ2-1; no clear D gene. This CDR3 contains 19 residues. CDR1 SNHLY and CDR2 FYNNEI come from the germline V gene. V dropped 2 bases and J dropped 2 bases, with 22 bases sitting between them. This chain's CDR3 is CASSERFLTSLNTYNEQFF. The DNA for the CDR3 is TGTGCCAGCAGTGAAAGGTTTCTGACTTCCTTAAACACCTACAATGAGCAGTTCTTC.

This chain uses TRBV19 with TRBJ2-7; TRBD2 is a possible D gene (6 bases). V dropped 0 bases and J dropped 2 bases, with 8 bases sitting between them. The germline V gene encodes CDR1 LNHDA and CDR2 SQIVND (reference sequence). This CDR3 comprises 14 residues. The CDR3 protein is CASSIESSAYEQYF. CDR3 DNA sequence: TGTGCCAGTAGTATAGAGTCTAGCGCCTACGAGCAGTACTTC.

The chain couples TRBV15 to TRBJ1-4, with a weak D call TRBD1 (6 bases). The CDR3 is made up of 13 amino acids. Germline V lookup: CDR1 LNHNV, CDR2 YYDKDF (reference sequence). V was pared by 6 bases and J by 4 bases, with 9 bases between. For the CDR3, the DNA is TGTGCCACCAGGGAACAGGGTAATGAAAAACTGTTTTTT. Protein sequence: CATREQGNEKLFF.

Points on this clone: With only one base between it and a far larger clone, this is likely a read error. The chain uses TRBV5-8 and TRBJ2-7, with D uncertain. Trimming took off 2 bases at V and 0 bases at J, with 0 bases between the two ends. Germline V CDR1 and CDR2: SGHTS, YDEGEE. The CDR3 covers 11 residues. CDR3 region: CASSFSYEQYF. CDR3 sequence (DNA): TGTGCCAGCAGCTTCTCCTACGAGCAGTACTTC.

This sequence joins TRBV10-2 and TRBJ2-3, with TRBD2 as a possible D gene (5 bases). Germline-derived CDR1 and CDR2 are WSHSY and SAAADI. The CDR3 has 14 amino acids. Deletions cut 3 bases from V and 3 bases from J, with 10 bases between. The CDR3 sequence is CASSDTRGTDTQYF. The DNA for the CDR3 is TGCGCCAGCAGTGACACCCGAGGGACAGATACGCAGTATTTT.

V gene TRBV19 combines with J gene TRBJ2-5, with TRBD1 identical over 9 bases. Germline V gene sequence: CDR1 LNHDA, CDR2 SQIVND (reference sequence). This CDR3 region has 15 residues. Trimming took 1 base from V and 4 from J; bases not matched to a gene: 4. The CDR3 DNA reads as TGTGCCAGTAGTATAGGGGGACAGGGTCGAGAGACCCAGTACTTC. It codes for CASSIGGQGRETQYF.

This clone has just a few counts. V gene TRBV6-5 combines with J gene TRBJ1-5, with a weak D call TRBD1 (6 bases). V lost 2 bases to trimming and J lost 4 bases, with 6 bases between them. The germline V gene encodes CDR1 MNHEY and CDR2 SVGAGI. The CDR3 spans 13 residues. This CDR3 reads CASSYQGNQPQHF. CDR3 nucleotide sequence: TGTGCCAGCAGTTACCAGGGGAATCAGCCCCAGCATTTT.

The chain carries TRBV15 and TRBJ1-1; D possibly corresponds to TRBD1 (5 bases). Germline loops: CDR1 LNHNV, CDR2 YYDKDF (reference sequence). CDR3 size: 16 residues. V lost 2 bases and J 1 base, leaving 14 bases between the germline ends. The CDR3 DNA is TGTGCCACCAGCAGATCCGACAGCCCCCAGAACACTGAAGCTTTCTTT. Amino acids: CATSRSDSPQNTEAFF.

Of note for this clone: This specimen includes other DNA sequences encoding the same CDR3. Here the CDR3 DNA reads TGTGCCAGCAGTCTCGGACCATACAATGAGCAGTTCTTC. It encodes CASSLGPYNEQFF. The J gene is TRBJ2-1, the V gene TRBV2; the D is unclear. With 5 bases removed from V and 4 bases from J, the gap between germline ends came to 9 bases. CDR1 SNHLY and CDR2 FYNNEI come from the germline V gene. The CDR3 contains 13 residues.

A word on this clone: This may arise from a read error, as a much more abundant clone is one base away. This chain links TRBV30 with TRBJ1-3; D gene unclear. CDR3 size: 11 residues. Germline CDR1 reads GTSNPN; CDR2 reads SVGIG (reference sequence). Trimming took 5 bases from V and 0 from J, leaving 2 bases between them. The CDR3 coding sequence is TGTGCCTGGGTCTCTGGAAACACCATATATTTT. It specifies CAWVSGNTIYF.

V usage is TRBV4-2 and J usage is TRBJ1-2, with D uncertain. The CDR3 consists of 15 residues. Per germline, CDR1 LGHNA and CDR2 YNFKEQ. V shed 0 bases and J shed 8 bases, with 16 bases lying between them. The CDR3 bases are TGTGCCAGCAGCCAAGATCCGTCGGGGTATAACGGCTACACCTTC. Its translation is CASSQDPSGYNGYTF.

This chain connects TRBV14 to TRBJ1-1, with a weak D call TRBD1 (5 bases). The CDR3 is made up of 11 amino acids. In germline, CDR1 is SGHDN, CDR2 FVKESK. V was clipped by 6 bases and J by 5 bases, with 7 bases between them. The CDR3 sequence is CASRGGTEAFF. The CDR3 DNA sequence: TGTGCCAGCAGGGGGGGAACTGAAGCTTTCTTT.

This clone was counted a single time. This chain uses TRBV6-1 with TRBJ2-7; D possibly corresponds to TRBD1 (6 bases). V lost 6 bases to trimming and J lost 2 bases, with 11 bases between them. Per germline, CDR1 MNHNS and CDR2 SASEGT. The CDR3 has 13 amino acids. The CDR3 loop is CASRRQETYEQYF. The CDR3 DNA follows: TGTGCCAGCAGACGACAGGAAACCTACGAGCAGTACTTC.

The gene calls are TRBV6-5 and TRBJ2-1; D gene unclear. The CDR3 is 14 residues long. CDR1 MNHEY and CDR2 SVGAGI come from the germline V gene. The V end was cut by 6 bases, the J end by 0 bases, with 9 bases between. The CDR3 loop is CASRRQISYNEQFF. The CDR3 DNA follows: TGTGCCAGCAGAAGGCAGATCTCCTACAATGAGCAGTTCTTC.

CDR3 sequence reads: CASSLQDQGRSGNTIYF. DNA of the CDR3: TGCGCCAGCAGCCTACAAGATCAGGGGCGGTCTGGAAACACCATATATTTT. The chain joins TRBV4-3 to TRBJ1-3; D is possibly TRBD1 (6 bases). The germline CDR1 and CDR2 sequences are LGHNA and YSLEER. This CDR3 is built from 17 residues. The V end was cut by 4 bases, the J end by 1 base, with 17 bases between.

This chain links TRBV5-1 with TRBJ2-3; 12 bases line up with TRBD1. V trimming: 0 bases; J trimming: 4 bases; junction bases outside the gene matches: 6. The germline CDR1 and CDR2 sequences are SGHRS and YFSETQ. The CDR3 has 17 residues. The chain's CDR3 is CASSLDGTGGGADTQYF. The CDR3 DNA sequence: TGCGCCAGCAGCTTGGACGGGACAGGGGGCGGCGCAGATACGCAGTATTTT.

The chain has TRBV11-2 and TRBJ1-4; no definite D call. V was pared by 3 bases and J by 6 bases, with 8 bases between. The V gene's germline CDR1 is SGHAT and CDR2 FQNNGV. The CDR3 runs 13 residues. CDR3 bases: TGTGCCAGCAGCTTCGGCGCGGATGAAAAACTGTTTTTT. Its translation: CASSFGADEKLFF.

V gene TRBV14 combines with J gene TRBJ2-1, with D perhaps matching TRBD1 (5 bases). The CDR3 loop spans 14 amino acids. The germline V and J ends were trimmed by 5 bases and 10 bases, with 18 bases remaining between them. The germline V gene has CDR1 SGHDN and CDR2 FVKESK. CDR3 protein: CASSRHQDSNEQFF. The CDR3 region has the DNA TGTGCCAGCAGCAGACACCAAGACAGTAACGAGCAGTTCTTC.

This sequence joins TRBV19 and TRBJ1-5; unclear D gene. The length of the CDR3 is 15 residues. V lost 3 bases and J lost 6, with 15 bases in between. The germline CDR1 and CDR2 sequences are LNHDA and SQIVND (reference sequence). The CDR3 loop reads CASSMARRAFQPQHF. Here the CDR3 DNA reads TGTGCCAGTAGTATGGCCCGGAGGGCTTTTCAGCCCCAGCATTTT.

The chain has TRBV9 and TRBJ2-3; 11 nucleotides align to TRBD2. CDR1 and CDR2 (germline): SGDLS, YYNGEE. CDR3 length: 17 amino acids. V lost 4 bases to trimming and J lost 3 bases; unmatched junction nucleotides: 10. The chain's CDR3 is CASSRTALAGATDTQYF. CDR3 coding DNA: TGTGCCAGCAGCCGAACCGCACTAGCGGGAGCTACAGATACGCAGTATTTT.

The J gene is TRBJ2-2, the V gene TRBV28; the match to TRBD2 covers 7 bases. The CDR3 covers 16 residues. CDR1 and CDR2 from the germline V gene are MDHEN and SYDVKM. V shed 7 bases and J 3 bases; nucleotides not matched to a gene: 11. In DNA, the CDR3 is TGTGCCAGCACCTCTTCGGGCGGGAGACACACCGGGGAGCTGTTTTTT. Protein: CASTSSGGRHTGELFF.